This T cell receptor beta chain was found in a study of T cells in narcolepsy. Study information: Healthy controls were enrolled alongside patients with narcolepsy type 1 or type 2. Study conclusions and caveats: Same-patient CSF and blood CD4+ T cell clonotypes included HCRT-specific and TRIB2-specific autoreactive ones. In some patient and control memory CD4+ samples, autoreactive clones were absent. Healthy controls reportedly lacked the autoreactive clonotypes serially found in patients' blood.

With 4 bases removed from V and 0 bases from J, the gap between germline ends came to 14 bases. Germline V gene data show CDR1 as SGDLS and CDR2 as YYNGEE. The CDR3 is 16 residues long. Sequenced by immunoSEQ multiplex PCR; TCRdb stores in-frame clones only, minus some. The data hold 30,000 to 40,000 clones, with 82% observed a single time. About this clone itself: The antigen remains undetermined.

Sequencing was carried out using CD45RA- memory CD4+ T cells from PBMCs. The source of this sequence is a human donor with narcolepsy. The chain links TRBV9 to TRBJ1-3; tentatively, D is TRBD1 (6 bases). Written as DNA, the CDR3 is TGTGCCAGCAGCACGGGGACACGGAGCTCTGGAAACACCATATATTTT. It translates to CASSTGTRSSGNTIYF.